This T cell receptor (beta chain) derives from a study of cytomegalovirus exposure and HLA in healthy donors. Comment on this clone: What it binds is unknown.

Amplification used 60 Vbeta primers and 13 Jbeta primers. The data were produced by immunoSEQ multiplex PCR, yet TCRdb's version contains in-frame clones alone and is incomplete. The sample lists about 190,000 clones, about 80% occurring once. General observations from the study: Later work associated roughly 17,000 TCR beta sequences with HLA alleles at 0.05 false discovery rate.

The trim removed 3 bases at V and 3 bases at J, leaving 1 base unmatched. CDR3 length: 15 amino acids. Germline V gene sequence: CDR1 KGHSH, CDR2 LQKENI. The sequence was obtained from a woman between 18 and 30 years old in good health and CMV-seropositive. The sequenced material came from PBMCs. This sequence joins TRBV18 and TRBJ2-2, with TRBD2 matching 10 bases. Written as DNA, the CDR3 is TGTGCCAGCTCACCGCTAGCGGGAGACACCGGGGAGCTGTTTTTT. The encoded protein is CASSPLAGDTGELFF.